What follows is one TCR beta chain and its context. Its antigen is still unknown. The data derive from a study of T cells in Graves' hyperthyroidism and ophthalmopathy. Background on the study: The initial diagnosis was the point when peripheral blood was collected, ahead of any treatment.

Graves' hyperthyroidism is called stable when ophthalmopathy does not progress within 18 months. The V gene's germline CDR1 is MGHRA and CDR2 YSYEKL. The CDR3 runs 17 residues. Trimming removed 4 bases from V and 1 base from J; junction bases left unmatched: 9. Study findings and constraints: Ophthalmopathy prediction by the model preceded onset by a median about 6 months. The blood repertoire included most of the expanded thyroid clonotypes above 0.001.

The source material, RNA transcripts, was used to amplify TCR beta CDR3 regions. TCR CDR3 underwent first-round RT-PCR with the HTBI primer set. TCRdb re-derived calls from the multiplex PCR reads in MiXCR, one entry per CDR3 protein. The sample has hundreds of thousands of distinct CDR3 sequences, more than 15% seen once. The chain employs TRBV4-1 and TRBJ1-1; TRBD1 agrees at 10 bases. The source is a woman aged 18-29 years with Graves' hyperthyroidism. The sequenced sample was blood. Here the CDR3 reads CASSRGQGELGNTEAFF. CDR3 bases: TGCGCCAGCAGCCGAGGACAGGGGGAATTAGGGAACACTGAAGCTTTCTTT.